The source of this T cell receptor beta chain is a study of control samples from healthy donors and cancer patients. The protocol was immunoSEQ multiplex PCR, while the TCRdb copy is restricted to in-frame clones and leaves out a portion. Of approximately 28,000 clones listed, 91% are singletons. Germline trimming cut 3 bases from V and 2 bases from J; bases unmatched to any gene: 5. The CDR3 runs to 16 residues. The sequenced material came from PBMCs. The clonotype was recovered from a man between 50 and 59 years old with lung cancer. The V and J genes are TRBV23-1 and TRBJ1-5; 9 bases fit TRBD1. TRBV23-1 is sorted into the ORF group, with uncertain function. In DNA form, the CDR3 reads TGCGCCAGCAGTCACCCGGACAGGGGAGGCAATCAGCCCCAGCATTTT. Protein product: CASSHPDRGGNQPQHF.